A single TCR beta chain is shown here with its context. Its antigen is still unknown. This specimen belongs to a study of OX40 agonist ivuxolimab in advanced cancers. Across the study: Mean age around 60 years, range about 23 to 80; around 80% male. Points from the study as a whole: Expanded clones were, on average, more numerous among CD8+ T cells than CD4+.

This CDR3 comprises 15 residues. V was cut by 1 base and J by 3 bases, with 14 bases left in between. CDR1 is SGHRS and CDR2 is YFSETQ in the germline V gene. This table comes from immunoSEQ multiplex PCR, and its TCRdb copy is limited to in-frame clones, with some not included. The profile shows roughly 90,000 clones, 75% to 95% of them singletons. No patient had autoimmune disease or received systemic immunosuppression. The sequencing here drew on CD4+ or CD8+ T cells sorted from blood, taken in a trial of the OX40 agonist ivuxolimab. The TCR sequence derives from an adult with an advanced solid tumor such as melanoma, head and neck, liver or kidney cancer. The chain combines TRBV5-1 with TRBJ2-7, with D possibly being TRBD1 or TRBD2 (5 bases each). The CDR3 loop is CASSLFGTQGYEQYF. The CDR3 nucleotides are TGCGCCAGCAGCTTGTTTGGGACCCAAGGCTACGAGCAGTACTTC. The variable domain in full, completed from reference TRBV5-1 and TRBJ2-7, reads KAGVTQTPRYLIKTRGQQVTLSCSPISGHRSVSWYQQTPGQGLQFLFEYFSETQRNKGNFPGRFSGRQFSNSRSEMNVSTLELGDSALYLCASSLFGTQGYEQYFGPGTRLTVT.